A single sample gave rise to the 23 T cell receptor beta chains below, sequenced in a study of beta chain features in type 1 diabetes. Expressed TCRB transcripts were sequenced after all isolated RNA was converted to cDNA. Libraries were prepared by immunoSEQ multiplex PCR; TCRdb keeps only in-frame clonotypes and omits some of them. The sample includes approximately 90,000 clones, 25% to 35% of them seen just once. Specimen: stem cell memory CD4+ T cells from blood. The origin of the receptors is a woman younger than 30 in good health.

This chain uses TRBV11-3 with TRBJ2-1, with TRBD2 matching over 7 bases. The CDR3 loop spans 16 amino acids. V trimming: 5 bases; J trimming: 7 bases; junction bases outside the gene matches: 14. CDR1 is SGHNT, CDR2 YENEEA, per germline. Here the CDR3 DNA reads TGTGCCAGCAGCGGTAGTCGATGGGCGGGAGATAATGAGCAGTTCTTC. Encoded protein: CASSGSRWAGDNEQFF.

Only a few counts were recorded for this clone. CDR3 protein: CASSRGQGFTEAFF. The CDR3 region has the DNA TGTGCCAGCAGCCGCGGACAGGGATTTACTGAAGCTTTCTTT. J is TRBJ1-1 and V is TRBV6-5, with 8 bases that match TRBD1. The CDR3 covers 14 residues. V gave up 6 bases and J gave up 5 bases; unmatched junction bases: 8. Germline CDR1 MNHEY, CDR2 SVGAGI.

In this sample, this clone turned up a few times. The chain uses TRBV30 and TRBJ2-5; 7 positions agree with TRBD2. The CDR3 contains 13 residues. V was pared by 3 bases and J by 5 bases, with 6 bases of the junction left unmatched. Germline CDR1 is GTSNPN and CDR2 is SVGIG (reference sequence). In nucleotides, the CDR3 is TGTGCCTGGAGCCGAGGGGAGGGGGAGACCCAGTACTTC. This encodes CAWSRGEGETQYF.

This clone turned up a few times. The V call is TRBV9, the J call TRBJ2-1; D gene ambiguous. Trimming cost V 2 bases and J 0 bases, with 6 bases left between them. This CDR3 is 14 amino acids long. Per the germline V gene, CDR1 is SGDLS and CDR2 is YYNGEE. CDR3 amino acids: CASSVLSSYNEQFF. The CDR3 DNA reads TGTGCCAGCAGCGTTCTGAGCTCCTACAATGAGCAGTTCTTC. Using reference TRBV9 and TRBJ2-1 for the parts outside the CDR3, the full variable domain is DSGVTQTPKHLITATGQRVTLRCSPRSGDLSVYWYQQSLDQGLQFLIQYYNGEERAKGNILERFSAQQFPDLHSELNLSSLELGDSALYFCASSVLSSYNEQFFGPGTRLTVL.

This clone was picked up many times. The rearrangement joins TRBV7-9 to TRBJ1-5; D gene uncertain. Trimming cost V 6 bases and J 5 bases, with 14 bases left between them. The germline V gene encodes CDR1 SEHNR and CDR2 FQNEAQ (reference sequence). This CDR3 comprises 14 residues. This CDR3 reads CASSSGSWDQPQHF. The CDR3 DNA reads as TGTGCCAGCAGTTCCGGGAGTTGGGATCAGCCCCAGCATTTT.

The CDR3 nucleotides are TGTGCCAGTAAAGGACAGAACAATCAGCCCCAGCATTTT. It is translated as CASKGQNNQPQHF. The J gene is TRBJ1-5, the V gene TRBV19; a weak D match, TRBD1 (6 bases). Germline CDR1 is LNHDA and CDR2 is SQIVND (reference sequence). The CDR3 totals 13 residues. V was pared by 7 bases and J by 3 bases, with 10 bases between.

V usage is TRBV11-1 and J usage is TRBJ2-3; tentative D call: TRBD2 (5 bases). Per germline, CDR1 SGHAT and CDR2 FQDESV (reference sequence). V was pared by 2 bases and J by 0 bases, with 15 bases between. This CDR3 spans 17 amino acids. CDR3 in amino acids: CASSLKRLAPSTDTQYF. CDR3 coding DNA: TGTGCCAGCAGCTTAAAGCGGCTGGCGCCAAGCACAGATACGCAGTATTTT.

The chain's CDR3 is CASSLEGVWSTDTQYF. The CDR3 DNA sequence: TGTGCCAGCAGCTTGGAAGGGGTTTGGAGCACAGATACGCAGTATTTT. The chain joins TRBV5-4 to TRBJ2-3, with a weak D call TRBD1 (5 bases). The CDR3 spans 16 residues. Germline V gives CDR1 SGHNT, CDR2 YYREEE (reference sequence). The V and J ends lost 0 bases and 0 bases respectively, with 11 bases between them.

The V call is TRBV10-3, the J call TRBJ2-5, with 10 bases fitting TRBD1. The trim removed 4 bases at V and 1 base at J, leaving 3 bases unmatched. The CDR3 sequence is 15 residues long. The germline V gene encodes CDR1 ENHRY and CDR2 SYGVKD. For the CDR3, the DNA is TGTGCCATCAGTGGGGGGACAGGGGCCCAAGAGACCCAGTACTTC. This gives the protein CAISGGTGAQETQYF.

V gene TRBV2 combines with J gene TRBJ2-1; 7 positions match TRBD2. Germline values: CDR1 SNHLY, CDR2 FYNNEI. V gave up 2 bases and J gave up 8 bases; unmatched junction bases: 18. This CDR3 is built from 18 residues. The CDR3 DNA reads TGTGCCAGCAGTGAACCCCCCGGGGGGTACGGGGGGTTGGATGAGCAGTTCTTC. Translating it yields CASSEPPGGYGGLDEQFF. Supplemented by reference TRBV2 and TRBJ2-1, the full variable domain reads EPEVTQTPSHQVTQMGQEVILRCVPISNHLYFYWYRQILGQKVEFLVSFYNNEISEKSEIFDDQFSVERPDGSNFTLKIRSTKLEDSAMYFCASSEPPGGYGGLDEQFFGPGTRLTVL.

As to this clone: Different DNA sequences within this sample yield the same CDR3. J is TRBJ2-7 and V is TRBV19, with TRBD1 matching over 8 bases. V was pared by 5 bases and J by 1 base, with 1 base of the junction left unmatched. The germline V gene has CDR1 LNHDA and CDR2 SQIVND (reference sequence). This CDR3 contains 13 residues. CDR3 loop: CASSRDRSYEQYF. As DNA, the CDR3 is TGTGCCAGTAGTCGGGACAGGTCCTACGAGCAGTACTTC.

The chain joins TRBV15 to TRBJ2-2; 8 bases match TRBD1. Germline-derived CDR1 and CDR2 are LNHNV and YYDKDF (reference sequence). The V and J ends lost 4 bases and 5 bases, in that order; junction bases with no gene match: 9. This CDR3 contains 16 residues. The CDR3 protein is CATSTGQGFGTGELFF. DNA of the CDR3: TGTGCCACCAGCACCGGACAGGGCTTTGGGACCGGGGAGCTGTTTTTT.

In its sample, this clone was seen a few times. V and J are TRBV7-3 and TRBJ2-1; 11 bases agree with TRBD1. This CDR3 has 15 residues. Germline V lookup: CDR1 SGHTA, CDR2 FQGTGA. J lost 6 bases, V lost 4 bases, and 5 bases had no gene match. CDR3 sequence: CASSWRTGGPNEQFF. The CDR3 bases are TGTGCCAGCAGCTGGCGGACAGGGGGCCCCAATGAGCAGTTCTTC.

This clone was seen a handful of times. V usage is TRBV7-9 and J usage is TRBJ2-5; TRBD1 might be the D (5 bases). From germline, CDR1 is SEHNR and CDR2 FQNEAQ (reference sequence). The CDR3 has 13 amino acids. V was pared by 2 bases and J by 7 bases, with 11 bases between. The CDR3 DNA sequence: TGTGCCAGCAGCTTACAAGGGGTGGTGACCCAGTACTTC. It yields the protein CASSLQGVVTQYF.

J is TRBJ2-3 and V is TRBV2; D possibly corresponds to TRBD1 (5 bases). CDR1 and CDR2 (germline): SNHLY, FYNNEI. V lost 2 bases, J lost 0 bases, and 6 bases lay in between. The CDR3 sequence is 14 residues long. The CDR3 loop reads CASSETGSTDTQYF. The CDR3 DNA follows: TGTGCCAGCAGTGAAACAGGCAGCACAGATACGCAGTATTTT.

This clone was counted only a few times. The chain combines TRBV7-2 with TRBJ2-7; D gene ambiguous. V was cut by 1 base and J by 2 bases, with 6 bases left in between. The germline gives CDR1 SGHTA, CDR2 FQGNSA. The length of the CDR3 is 13 residues. As DNA, the CDR3 is TGTGCCAGCAGCTTAGACCCAGCCTACGAGCAGTACTTC. As protein: CASSLDPAYEQYF.

The CDR3 DNA reads TGTGCCAGCAGCTTAGTAGCGGGTTCGGAGACCCAGTACTTC. Amino acids: CASSLVAGSETQYF. The J gene is TRBJ2-5, the V gene TRBV7-9; 7 nucleotides match TRBD2. The germline CDR1 and CDR2 sequences are SEHNR and FQNEAQ (reference sequence). V trimming: 1 base; J trimming: 5 bases; junction bases outside the gene matches: 4. The CDR3 loop spans 14 amino acids.

The chain uses TRBV19 and TRBJ1-2; 7 bases are shared with TRBD1. After removal of 11 bases from V and 3 bases from J, the junction contained 15 bases not matched to a gene. This CDR3 spans 15 amino acids. Per the germline V gene, CDR1 is LNHDA and CDR2 is SQIVND (reference sequence). The CDR3 reads CAGPGTAPNYYGYTF. Here the CDR3 DNA reads TGTGCCGGCCCTGGGACAGCTCCTAACTACTATGGCTACACCTTC. The whole variable domain, filled in from reference TRBV19 and TRBJ1-2, reads DGGITQSPKYLFRKEGQNVTLSCEQNLNHDAMYWYRQDPGQGLRLIYYSQIVNDFQKGDIAEGYSVSREKKESFPLTVTSAQKNPTAFYLCAGPGTAPNYYGYTFGSGTRLTVV.

This clone has a handful of counts. This chain links TRBV6-5 with TRBJ2-1; 10 bases align to TRBD2. The junction had 3 bases not matched to a gene; V was cut back by 6 bases and J by 7 bases. CDR3 length equals 13 residues. Germline values: CDR1 MNHEY, CDR2 SVGAGI. CDR3 nucleotides: TGTGCCAGCAGGGGACTAGCGAGAAATGAGCAGTTCTTC. Translating gives CASRGLARNEQFF.

This clone was seen more than once but under ten times. V is TRBV6-6 and J is TRBJ1-1, with TRBD1 matching 9 bases. The V and J ends lost 6 bases and 7 bases, in that order; junction bases with no gene match: 6. Per the germline V gene, CDR1 is MNHNY and CDR2 is SVGAGI (reference sequence). This CDR3 comprises 13 residues. The CDR3 DNA sequence: TGTGCCAGCAGCCCGGGACAGGGCCTTGAAGCTTTCTTT. The encoded protein is CASSPGQGLEAFF.

The chain employs TRBV4-2 and TRBJ1-6; D unresolved. The CDR3 covers 17 residues. V shed 0 bases and J shed 8 bases, with 17 bases lying between them. Germline CDR1 LGHNA, CDR2 YNFKEQ. The CDR3 loop reads CASSQEILGPSYSPLHF. In DNA form, the CDR3 reads TGTGCCAGCAGCCAAGAGATCTTGGGCCCATCCTATTCACCCCTCCACTTT.

This clone was seen many times. The genes are TRBV29-1 and TRBJ1-1; possibly TRBD1 for D (5 bases). Trimming took 7 bases from V and 2 from J, leaving 14 bases between them. The CDR3 is made up of 13 amino acids. Germline lookup yields CDR1 SQVTM and CDR2 ANQGSEA. DNA of the CDR3: TGCAGCGGGCGGATCAGGGAAAACACTGAAGCTTTCTTT. This codes for CSGRIRENTEAFF.

This clone was recorded many times. The V gene is TRBV10-3, the J gene TRBJ2-7; D is possibly TRBD1 (6 bases). Deletions cut 8 bases from V and 4 bases from J, with 15 bases between. This CDR3 contains 13 residues. The germline V gene has CDR1 ENHRY and CDR2 SYGVKD. The CDR3 DNA reads TGTGCCATCGAACCGGGACAAGGGTACGAGCAGTACTTC. Its translation is CAIEPGQGYEQYF.